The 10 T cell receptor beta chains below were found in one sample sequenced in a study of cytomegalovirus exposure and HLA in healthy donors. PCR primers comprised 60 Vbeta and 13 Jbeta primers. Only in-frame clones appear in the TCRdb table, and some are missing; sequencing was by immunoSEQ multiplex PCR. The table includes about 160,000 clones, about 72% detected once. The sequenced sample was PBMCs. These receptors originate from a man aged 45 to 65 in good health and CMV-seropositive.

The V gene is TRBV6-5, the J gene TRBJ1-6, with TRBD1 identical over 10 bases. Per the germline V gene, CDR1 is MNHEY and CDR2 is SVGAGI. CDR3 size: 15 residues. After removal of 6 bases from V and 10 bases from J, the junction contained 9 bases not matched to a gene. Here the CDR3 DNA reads TGTGCCAGCAGCGGACAGGGGGTTGGTGGGTCACCCCTCCACTTT. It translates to CASSGQGVGGSPLHF.

CDR3 residues: CASSQPSGGADEQFF. CDR3 nucleotide sequence: TGCGCCAGCAGCCAACCTAGCGGGGGGGCAGACGAGCAGTTCTTC. The V call is TRBV4-3, the J call TRBJ2-1; 12 bases match TRBD2. The CDR3 is made up of 15 amino acids. Germline V CDR1 and CDR2: LGHNA, YSLEER. V dropped 2 bases and J dropped 10; count of bases not matched to a gene: 6.

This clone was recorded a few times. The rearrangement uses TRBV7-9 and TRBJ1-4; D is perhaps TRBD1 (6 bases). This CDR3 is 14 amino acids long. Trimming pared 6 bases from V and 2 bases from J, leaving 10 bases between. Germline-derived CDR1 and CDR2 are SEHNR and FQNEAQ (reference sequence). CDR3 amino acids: CASSWTATNEKLFF. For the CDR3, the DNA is TGTGCCAGCAGTTGGACAGCGACTAATGAAAAACTGTTTTTT.

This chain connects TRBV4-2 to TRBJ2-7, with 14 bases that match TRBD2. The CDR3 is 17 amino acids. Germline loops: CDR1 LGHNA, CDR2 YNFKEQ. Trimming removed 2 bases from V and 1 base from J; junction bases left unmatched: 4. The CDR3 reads CASSQQGLAGASYEQYF. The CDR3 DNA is TGTGCCAGCAGCCAACAGGGACTAGCGGGGGCTTCCTACGAGCAGTACTTC.

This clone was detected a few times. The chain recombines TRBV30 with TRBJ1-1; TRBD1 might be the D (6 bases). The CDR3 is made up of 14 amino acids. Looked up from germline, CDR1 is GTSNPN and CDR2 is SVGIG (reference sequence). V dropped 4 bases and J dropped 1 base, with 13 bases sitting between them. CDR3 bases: TGTGCCTGGAATACAGGGATGGGGAACACTGAAGCTTTCTTT. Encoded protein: CAWNTGMGNTEAFF.

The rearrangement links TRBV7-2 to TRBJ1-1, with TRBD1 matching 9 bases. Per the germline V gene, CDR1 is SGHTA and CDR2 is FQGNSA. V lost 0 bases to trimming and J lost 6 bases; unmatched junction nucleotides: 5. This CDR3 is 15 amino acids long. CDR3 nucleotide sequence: TGTGCCAGCAGCTTAGCATGGGACAGGGCGGCTGAAGCTTTCTTT. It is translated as CASSLAWDRAAEAFF.

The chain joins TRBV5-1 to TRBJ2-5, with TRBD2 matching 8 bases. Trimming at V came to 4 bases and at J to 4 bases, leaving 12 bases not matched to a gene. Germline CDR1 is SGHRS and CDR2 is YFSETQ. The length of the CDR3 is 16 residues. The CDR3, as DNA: TGCGCCAGCAGCCTTGTGCCCACTAGCGGTGGAGAGACCCAGTACTTC. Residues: CASSLVPTSGGETQYF.

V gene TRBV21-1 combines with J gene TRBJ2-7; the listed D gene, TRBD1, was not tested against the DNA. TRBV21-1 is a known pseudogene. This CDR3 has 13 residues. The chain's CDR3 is CASSSPGFYEQYF. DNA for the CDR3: TGTGCCAGCAGCTCTCCAGGGTTCTACGAGCAGTACTTC.

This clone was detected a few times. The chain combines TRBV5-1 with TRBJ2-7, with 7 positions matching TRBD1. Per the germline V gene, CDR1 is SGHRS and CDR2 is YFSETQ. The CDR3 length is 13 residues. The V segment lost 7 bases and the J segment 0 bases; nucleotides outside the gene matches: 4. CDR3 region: CASARDSSYEQYF. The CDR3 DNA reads TGCGCCAGCGCCAGGGACAGCTCCTACGAGCAGTACTTC.

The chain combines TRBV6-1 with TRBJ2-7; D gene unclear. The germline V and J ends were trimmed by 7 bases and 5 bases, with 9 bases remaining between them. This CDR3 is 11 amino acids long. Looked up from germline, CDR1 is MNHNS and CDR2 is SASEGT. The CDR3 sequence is CASISYNEQYF. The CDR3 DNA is TGTGCCAGCATCTCCTATAACGAGCAGTACTTC.